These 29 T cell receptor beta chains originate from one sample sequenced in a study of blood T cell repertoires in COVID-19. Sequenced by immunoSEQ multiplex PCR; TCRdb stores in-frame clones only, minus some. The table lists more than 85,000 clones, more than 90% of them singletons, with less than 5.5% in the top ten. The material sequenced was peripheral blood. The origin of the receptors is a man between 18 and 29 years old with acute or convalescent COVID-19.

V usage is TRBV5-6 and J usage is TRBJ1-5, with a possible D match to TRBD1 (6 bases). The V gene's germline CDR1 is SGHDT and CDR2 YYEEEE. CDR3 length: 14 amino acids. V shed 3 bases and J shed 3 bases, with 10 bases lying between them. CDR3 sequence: CASSSDSSNQPQHF. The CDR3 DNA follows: TGTGCCAGCAGCTCGGACAGCTCCAATCAGCCCCAGCATTTT.

CDR3 amino acids: CASSPRDRDQPQHF. The DNA of the CDR3 is TGTGCCAGCAGCCCCCGGGACAGGGATCAGCCCCAGCATTTT. The rearrangement uses TRBV7-8 and TRBJ1-5; 9 positions agree with TRBD1. Trimming at V came to 5 bases and at J to 5 bases, leaving 4 bases not matched to a gene. This CDR3 region has 14 residues. Germline lookup yields CDR1 SGHVS and CDR2 FQNEAQ.

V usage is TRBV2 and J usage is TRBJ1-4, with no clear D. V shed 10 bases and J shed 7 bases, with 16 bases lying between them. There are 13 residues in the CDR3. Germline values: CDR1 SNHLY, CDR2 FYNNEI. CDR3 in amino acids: CATFGRAGEKLFF. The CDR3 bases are TGTGCCACCTTTGGGAGGGCAGGTGAAAAACTGTTTTTT.

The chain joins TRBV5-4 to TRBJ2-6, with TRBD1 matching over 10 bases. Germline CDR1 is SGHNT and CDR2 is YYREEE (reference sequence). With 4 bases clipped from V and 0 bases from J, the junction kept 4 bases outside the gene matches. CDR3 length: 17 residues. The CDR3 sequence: CASSTGQGGSGANVLTF. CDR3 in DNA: TGTGCCAGCAGCACCGGACAGGGGGGCTCTGGGGCCAACGTCCTGACTTTC.

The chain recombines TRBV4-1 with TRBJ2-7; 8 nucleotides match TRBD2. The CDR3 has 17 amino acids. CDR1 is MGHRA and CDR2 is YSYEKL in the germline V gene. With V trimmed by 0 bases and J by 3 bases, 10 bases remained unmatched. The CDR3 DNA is TGCGCCAGCAGCCAAGACCCGTCAATAGCGGGGTTCTACGAGCAGTACTTC. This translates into CASSQDPSIAGFYEQYF.

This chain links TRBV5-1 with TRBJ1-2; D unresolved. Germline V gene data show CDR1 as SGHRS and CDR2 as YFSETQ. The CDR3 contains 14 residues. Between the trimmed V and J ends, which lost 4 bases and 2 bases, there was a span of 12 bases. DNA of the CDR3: TGCGCCAGCAGCCTTACAGCTTCGAACTATGGCTACACCTTC. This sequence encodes CASSLTASNYGYTF.

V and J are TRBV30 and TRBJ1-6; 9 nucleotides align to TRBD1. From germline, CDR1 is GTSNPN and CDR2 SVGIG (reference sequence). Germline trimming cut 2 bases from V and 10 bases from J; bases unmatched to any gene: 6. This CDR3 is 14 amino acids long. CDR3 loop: CAWSSGQGYSPLHF. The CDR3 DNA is TGTGCCTGGAGTAGTGGACAGGGGTACTCACCCCTCCACTTT.

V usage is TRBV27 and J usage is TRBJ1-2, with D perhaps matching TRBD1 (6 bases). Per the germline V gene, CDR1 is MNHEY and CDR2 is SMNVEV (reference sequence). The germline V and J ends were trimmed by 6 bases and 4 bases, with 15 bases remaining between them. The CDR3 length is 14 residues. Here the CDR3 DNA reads TGTGCCAGCAGACGCACAGGGTTGGGCTATGGCTACACCTTC. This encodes CASRRTGLGYGYTF.

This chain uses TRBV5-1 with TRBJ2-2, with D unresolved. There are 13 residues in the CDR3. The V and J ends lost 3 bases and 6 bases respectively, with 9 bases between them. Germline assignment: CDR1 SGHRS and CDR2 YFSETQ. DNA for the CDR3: TGCGCCAGCAGCTCACAGTACGCCGGGGAGCTGTTTTTT. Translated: CASSSQYAGELFF.

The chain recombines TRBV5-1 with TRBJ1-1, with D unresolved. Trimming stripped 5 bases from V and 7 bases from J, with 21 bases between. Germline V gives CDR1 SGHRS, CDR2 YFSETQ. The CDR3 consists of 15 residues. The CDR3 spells CASRTRTQPIGEAFF. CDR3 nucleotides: TGCGCCAGCAGGACTAGGACCCAACCGATCGGTGAAGCTTTCTTT.

CDR3 sequence (DNA): TGTGCCAGCAGCCCCCGGACAGGGAACGAGCAGTACTTC. Translation: CASSPRTGNEQYF. The chain has TRBV9 and TRBJ2-7; 8 positions agree with TRBD1. Germline trimming cut 4 bases from V and 5 bases from J; bases unmatched to any gene: 5. The CDR3 spans 13 residues. Germline CDR1 is SGDLS and CDR2 is YYNGEE. Variable domain in full (rest from reference TRBV9 and TRBJ2-7): DSGVTQTPKHLITATGQRVTLRCSPRSGDLSVYWYQQSLDQGLQFLIQYYNGEERAKGNILERFSAQQFPDLHSELNLSSLELGDSALYFCASSPRTGNEQYFGPGTRLTVT.

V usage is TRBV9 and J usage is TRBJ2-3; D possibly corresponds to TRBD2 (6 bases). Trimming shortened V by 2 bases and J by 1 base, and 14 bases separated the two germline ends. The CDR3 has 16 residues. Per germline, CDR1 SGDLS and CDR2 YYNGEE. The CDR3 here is CASSVAGGIRTDTQYF. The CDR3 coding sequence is TGTGCCAGCAGCGTGGCAGGCGGGATCCGCACAGATACGCAGTATTTT.

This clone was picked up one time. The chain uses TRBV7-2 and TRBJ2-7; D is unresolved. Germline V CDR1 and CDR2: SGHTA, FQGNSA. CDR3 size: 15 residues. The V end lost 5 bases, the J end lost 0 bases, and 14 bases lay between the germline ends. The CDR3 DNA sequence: TGTGCCAGCAGCCAAGGAGAGACTTCCTCCTACGAGCAGTACTTC. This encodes CASSQGETSSYEQYF.

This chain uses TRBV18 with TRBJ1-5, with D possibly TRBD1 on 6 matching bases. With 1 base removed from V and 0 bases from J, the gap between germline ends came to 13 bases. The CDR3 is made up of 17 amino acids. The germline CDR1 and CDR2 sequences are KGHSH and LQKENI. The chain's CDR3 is CASSPRGQDLSNQPQHF. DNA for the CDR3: TGTGCCAGCTCACCACGGGGACAAGATCTTAGCAATCAGCCCCAGCATTTT.

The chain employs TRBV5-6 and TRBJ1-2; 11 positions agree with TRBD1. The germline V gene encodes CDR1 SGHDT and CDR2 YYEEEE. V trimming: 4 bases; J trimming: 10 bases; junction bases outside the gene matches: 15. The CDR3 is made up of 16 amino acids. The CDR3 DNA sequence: TGTGCCAGCAGCCAAGAAGGACAGGGGGCGTCCCGACCCTACACCTTC. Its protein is CASSQEGQGASRPYTF.

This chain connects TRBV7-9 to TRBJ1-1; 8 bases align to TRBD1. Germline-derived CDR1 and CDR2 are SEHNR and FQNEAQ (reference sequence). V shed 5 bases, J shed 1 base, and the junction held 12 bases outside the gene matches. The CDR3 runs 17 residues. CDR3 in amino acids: CASSPDRVVSRNTEAFF. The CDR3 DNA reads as TGTGCCAGCAGCCCGGACAGGGTCGTTTCTAGGAACACTGAAGCTTTCTTT. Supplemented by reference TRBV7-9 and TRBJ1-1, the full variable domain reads DTGVSQNPRHKITKRGQNVTFRCDPISEHNRLYWYRQTLGQGPEFLTYFQNEAQLEKSRLLSDRFSAERPKGSFSTLEIQRTEQGDSAMYLCASSPDRVVSRNTEAFFGQGTRLTVV.

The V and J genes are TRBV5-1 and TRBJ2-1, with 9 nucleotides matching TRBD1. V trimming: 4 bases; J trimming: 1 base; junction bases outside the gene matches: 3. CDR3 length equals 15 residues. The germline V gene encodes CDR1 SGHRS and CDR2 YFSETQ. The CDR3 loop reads CASSRGQGSYNEQFF. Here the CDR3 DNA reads TGCGCCAGCAGCCGGGGACAGGGTTCCTACAATGAGCAGTTCTTC.

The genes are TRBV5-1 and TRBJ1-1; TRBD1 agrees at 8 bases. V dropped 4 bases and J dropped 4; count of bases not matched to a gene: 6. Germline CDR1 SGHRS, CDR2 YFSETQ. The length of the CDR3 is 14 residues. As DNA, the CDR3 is TGCGCCAGCAGCCATGGACAGGGTGGCACTGAAGCTTTCTTT. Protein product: CASSHGQGGTEAFF.

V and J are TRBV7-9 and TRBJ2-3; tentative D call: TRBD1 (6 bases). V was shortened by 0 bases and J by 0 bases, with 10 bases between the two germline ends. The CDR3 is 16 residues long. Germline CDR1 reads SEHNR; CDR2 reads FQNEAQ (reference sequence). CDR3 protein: CASSLATGLSTDTQYF. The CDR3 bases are TGTGCCAGCAGCTTAGCCACAGGGCTTAGCACAGATACGCAGTATTTT. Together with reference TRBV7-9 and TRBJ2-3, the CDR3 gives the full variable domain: DTGVSQNPRHKITKRGQNVTFRCDPISEHNRLYWYRQTLGQGPEFLTYFQNEAQLEKSRLLSDRFSAERPKGSFSTLEIQRTEQGDSAMYLCASSLATGLSTDTQYFGPGTRLTVL.

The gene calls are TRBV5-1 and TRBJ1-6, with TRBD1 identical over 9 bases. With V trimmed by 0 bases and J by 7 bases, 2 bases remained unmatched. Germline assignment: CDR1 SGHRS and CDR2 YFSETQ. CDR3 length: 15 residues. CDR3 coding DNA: TGCGCCAGCAGCTTGGGACAGGGGGGAAATTCACCCCTCCACTTT. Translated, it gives CASSLGQGGNSPLHF.

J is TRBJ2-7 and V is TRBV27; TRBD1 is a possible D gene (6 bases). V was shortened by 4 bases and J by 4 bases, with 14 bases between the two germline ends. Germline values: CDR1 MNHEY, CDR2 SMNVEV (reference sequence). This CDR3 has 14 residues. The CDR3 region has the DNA TGTGCCAGCAGTTCCCGAGGGGGACCATACGAGCAGTACTTC. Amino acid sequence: CASSSRGGPYEQYF.

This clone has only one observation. DNA for the CDR3: TGTGCCACCAGCAGAGATCGAGGACAGGGAGTCAATCAGCCCCAGCATTTT. Translating it yields CATSRDRGQGVNQPQHF. The rearrangement links TRBV15 to TRBJ1-5; 8 bases agree with TRBD1. Per germline, CDR1 LNHNV and CDR2 YYDKDF (reference sequence). The ends lost 0 bases at V and 3 bases at J; junction bases unmatched: 7. The CDR3 runs 17 residues.

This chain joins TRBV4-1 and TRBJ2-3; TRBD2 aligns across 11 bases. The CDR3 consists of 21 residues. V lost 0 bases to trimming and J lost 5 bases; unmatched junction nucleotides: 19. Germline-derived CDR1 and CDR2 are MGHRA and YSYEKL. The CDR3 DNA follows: TGCGCCAGCAGCCAAGATCTAGGAACTCGACTAGCGGGGCGGGGTGGAGATACGCAGTATTTT. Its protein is CASSQDLGTRLAGRGGDTQYF.

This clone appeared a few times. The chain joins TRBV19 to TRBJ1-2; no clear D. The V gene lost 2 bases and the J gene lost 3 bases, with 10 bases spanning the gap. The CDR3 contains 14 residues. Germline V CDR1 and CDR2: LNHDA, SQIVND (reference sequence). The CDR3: CASSISRQDYGYTF. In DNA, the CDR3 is TGTGCCAGTAGTATATCACGACAAGACTATGGCTACACCTTC. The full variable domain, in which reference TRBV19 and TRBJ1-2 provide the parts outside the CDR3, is DGGITQSPKYLFRKEGQNVTLSCEQNLNHDAMYWYRQDPGQGLRLIYYSQIVNDFQKGDIAEGYSVSREKKESFPLTVTSAQKNPTAFYLCASSISRQDYGYTFGSGTRLTVV.

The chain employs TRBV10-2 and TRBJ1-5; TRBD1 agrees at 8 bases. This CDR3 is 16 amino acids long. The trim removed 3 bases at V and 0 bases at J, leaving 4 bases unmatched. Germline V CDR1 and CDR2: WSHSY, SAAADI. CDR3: CASSDNRGYSNQPQHF. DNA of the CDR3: TGCGCCAGCAGTGACAACAGGGGGTATAGCAATCAGCCCCAGCATTTT.

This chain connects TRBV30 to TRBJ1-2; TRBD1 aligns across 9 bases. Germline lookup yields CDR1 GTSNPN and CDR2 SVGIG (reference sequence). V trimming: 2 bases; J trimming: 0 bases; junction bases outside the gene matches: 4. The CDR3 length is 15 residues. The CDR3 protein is CAWSPDRGTNYGYTF. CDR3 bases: TGTGCCTGGAGTCCGGACAGGGGTACTAACTATGGCTACACCTTC.

DNA of the CDR3: TGTGCCAGCAGCATCTCTAGCGGGGGGGCGGGTCTCAAGACCTACGAGCAGTACTTC. It specifies CASSISSGGAGLKTYEQYF. The rearrangement uses TRBV5-6 and TRBJ2-7; TRBD2 agrees at 12 bases. The CDR3 sequence is 19 residues long. The junction had 16 bases not matched to a gene; V was cut back by 4 bases and J by 2 bases. Per the germline V gene, CDR1 is SGHDT and CDR2 is YYEEEE.

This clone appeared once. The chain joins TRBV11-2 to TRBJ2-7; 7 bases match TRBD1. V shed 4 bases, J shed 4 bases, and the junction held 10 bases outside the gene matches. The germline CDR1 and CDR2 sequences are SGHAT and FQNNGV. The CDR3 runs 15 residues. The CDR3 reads CASSSFRGIRYEQYF. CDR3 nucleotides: TGTGCCAGCAGCTCTTTCAGGGGGATCAGGTACGAGCAGTACTTC.

The CDR3 DNA sequence: TGTGCCAGTAGTATAGCAGGGGTTACCGGGGAGCTGTTTTTT. Translation: CASSIAGVTGELFF. V gene TRBV19 combines with J gene TRBJ2-2, with D perhaps matching TRBD1 (6 bases). The CDR3 runs to 14 residues. The germline V gene has CDR1 LNHDA and CDR2 SQIVND (reference sequence). V gave up 1 base and J gave up 5 bases, with 8 bases separating them.